Here is one T cell receptor beta chain with its context. Its specificity is unknown. Depths of 1 in 200,000 to 1 in 1 million T cells were the sequencing target. Generated by immunoSEQ multiplex PCR, the TCRdb table keeps only in-frame clones and is missing some. The sample has 250,000 or so clones, less than 75% seen once. This entry is derived from a study of cytotoxic CD8 clonotypes in ibrutinib-treated CLL. Study background: A median about 11 months of treatment, range 6 to 36, preceded the collection of response samples. Regarding the study as a whole: Under therapy, public clonotypes either contracted or stayed stable, and they were uncommon. At baseline, clonality was higher than in age-matched healthy donors and correlated with CD8+ counts.

From germline, CDR1 is PRHDT and CDR2 FYEKMQ (reference sequence). The CDR3 is 14 residues long. V dropped 3 bases and J dropped 1 base, with 9 bases sitting between them. This receptor was obtained from a human donor with chronic lymphocytic leukemia. The chain has TRBV13 and TRBJ2-5; D is perhaps TRBD1 (5 bases). Here the sequenced sample was PBMCs, taken after 24 months of ibrutinib treatment. CDR3 residues: CASSFPTAQETQYF. In DNA form, the CDR3 reads TGTGCCAGCAGCTTCCCGACAGCCCAAGAGACCCAGTACTTC.